These T cell receptor beta chains were read from a single sample in a study of cytomegalovirus exposure and HLA in healthy donors. Assay: immunoSEQ multiplex PCR; the TCRdb copy retains only in-frame clones and omits some. The sample includes under 140,000 clones, roughly 89% seen only once; the top ten take 1.9%. The specimen sequenced was PBMCs. The receptors stem from a woman in her late teens or twenties in good health and CMV-seronegative. Both conserved end residues are part of each CDR3. D genes are given only for firm matches. The size of a clone is reported for some rows only, either as once, few or many, or as a class for expanded clones.

NA	NA	TRBV9	TRBJ1-4	CASSVGPGTTTNEKLFF	TGTGCCAGCAGCGTAGGGCCCGGGACAACAACTAATGAAAAACTGTTTTTT
NA	NA	TRBV27	TRBJ2-1	CASSVGAYNEQFF	TGTGCCAGCAGTGTCGGAGCCTACAATGAGCAGTTCTTC
NA	NA	TRBV28	TRBJ1-2	CASSLATGLGYNYGYTF	TGTGCCAGCAGTTTAGCGACAGGCCTAGGGTATAACTATGGCTACACCTTC
TRBD2	once	TRBV4-2	TRBJ2-5	CASSSLGLAREMETQYF	TGTGCCAGCAGCTCCCTCGGACTAGCGCGAGAGATGGAGACCCAGTACTTC
NA	NA	TRBV2	TRBJ1-5	CASSEGTLNQPQHF	TGTGCCAGCAGTGAAGGGACACTGAACCAGCCCCAGCATTTT
NA	NA	TRBV29-1	TRBJ2-1	CSVGRYNEQFF	TGCAGCGTTGGTCGGTACAATGAGCAGTTCTTC
TRBD1	NA	TRBV29-1	TRBJ2-2	CSVIRTGTTGELFF	TGCAGCGTTATCCGGACAGGGACCACCGGGGAGCTGTTTTTT
TRBD2	NA	TRBV7-3	TRBJ2-1	CASSAMTSLDEQFF	TGTGCCAGCAGCGCCATGACTAGCTTGGATGAGCAGTTCTTC
TRBD2	NA	TRBV7-6	TRBJ2-5	CASSLAGEGETQYF	TGTGCCAGCAGCTTAGCTGGGGAGGGGGAGACCCAGTACTTC
TRBD2	NA	TRBV4-3	TRBJ2-3	CASSQEFGGTDTQYF	TGCGCCAGCAGCCAAGAATTCGGGGGGACAGATACGCAGTATTTT
TRBD1	once	TRBV2	TRBJ1-2	CASRDRGGNYGYTF	TGTGCCAGCAGAGACAGGGGTGGGAACTATGGCTACACCTTC
NA	NA	TRBV9	TRBJ2-5	CASSVAGSGQETQYF	TGTGCCAGCAGCGTAGCCGGTAGCGGCCAAGAGACCCAGTACTTC
NA	once	TRBV30	TRBJ2-7	CAWTGNYYEQYF	TGTGCCTGGACAGGGAACTACTACGAGCAGTACTTC
TRBD1	NA	TRBV27	TRBJ1-2	CASSPMGQGSNYGYTF	TGTGCCAGCAGCCCCATGGGACAGGGCTCTAACTATGGCTACACCTTC
NA	NA	TRBV18	TRBJ1-1	CASSPPVGANTEAFF	TGTGCCAGCTCACCACCGGTAGGGGCGAACACTGAAGCTTTCTTT
TRBD2	NA	TRBV6-4	TRBJ2-1	CASSGLREGEQFF	TGTGCCAGCAGTGGTCTCAGGGAGGGGGAGCAGTTCTTC
TRBD1	NA	TRBV4-2	TRBJ1-3	CASFGQGRSGNTIYF	TGTGCCAGCTTTGGACAGGGAAGGTCTGGAAACACCATATATTTT